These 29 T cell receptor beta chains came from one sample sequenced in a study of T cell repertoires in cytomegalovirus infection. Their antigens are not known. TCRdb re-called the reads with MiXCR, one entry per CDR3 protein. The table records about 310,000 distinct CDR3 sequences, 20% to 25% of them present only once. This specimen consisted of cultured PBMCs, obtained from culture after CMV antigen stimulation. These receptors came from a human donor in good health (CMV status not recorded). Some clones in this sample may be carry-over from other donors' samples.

CDR3 coding DNA: TGTGCCAGCAGCCCACGACAATTGGCCTACAATGAGCAGTTCTTC. Translated: CASSPRQLAYNEQFF. V is TRBV12-3 or TRBV12-4 and J is TRBJ2-1; D is undetermined. The CDR3 consists of 15 residues. Trimming left V 6 bases short and J 2 bases short, with 14 bases between.

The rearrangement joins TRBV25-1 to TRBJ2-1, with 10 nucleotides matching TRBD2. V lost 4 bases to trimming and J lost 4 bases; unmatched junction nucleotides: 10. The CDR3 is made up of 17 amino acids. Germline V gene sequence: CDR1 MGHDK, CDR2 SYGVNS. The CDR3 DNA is TGTGCCAGCAGTGGAGCACGAAGCGGGAGGGAATACAATGAGCAGTTCTTC. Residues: CASSGARSGREYNEQFF.

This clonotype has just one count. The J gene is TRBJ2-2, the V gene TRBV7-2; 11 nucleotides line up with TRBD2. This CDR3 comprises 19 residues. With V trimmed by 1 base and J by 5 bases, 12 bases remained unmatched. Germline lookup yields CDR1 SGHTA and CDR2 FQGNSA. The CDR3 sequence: CASSLVVGLLAGVTGELFF. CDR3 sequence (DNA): TGTGCCAGCAGCTTAGTCGTGGGGCTACTAGCGGGAGTTACCGGGGAGCTGTTTTTT. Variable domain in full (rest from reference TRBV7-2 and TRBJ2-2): GAGVSQSPSNKVTEKGKDVELRCDPISGHTALYWYRQSLGQGLEFLIYFQGNSAPDKSGLPSDRFSAERTGGSVSTLTIQRTQQEDSAVYLCASSLVVGLLAGVTGELFFGEGSRLTVL.

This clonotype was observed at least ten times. This chain's CDR3 is CASSLVRISNYGYTF. The CDR3 DNA follows: TGTGCCAGCAGCTTAGTCAGAATTTCTAACTATGGCTACACCTTC. V and J are TRBV7-2 and TRBJ1-2, with unresolved D. Germline CDR1 reads SGHTA; CDR2 reads FQGNSA. V lost 1 base and J 0 bases, leaving 9 bases between the germline ends. This CDR3 region has 15 residues.

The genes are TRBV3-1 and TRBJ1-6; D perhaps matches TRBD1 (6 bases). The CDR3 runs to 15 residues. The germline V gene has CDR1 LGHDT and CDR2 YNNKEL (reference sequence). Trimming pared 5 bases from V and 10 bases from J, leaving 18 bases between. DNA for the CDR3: TGTGCCAGCAGCGCGTCAAGGGGGTCGGTCTCACCCCTCCACTTT. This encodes CASSASRGSVSPLHF.

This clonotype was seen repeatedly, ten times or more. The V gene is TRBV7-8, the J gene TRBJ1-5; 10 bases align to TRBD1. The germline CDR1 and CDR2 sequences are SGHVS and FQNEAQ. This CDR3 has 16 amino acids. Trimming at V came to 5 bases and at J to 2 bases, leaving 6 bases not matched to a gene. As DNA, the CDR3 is TGTGCCAGCAGCCTGCCCGGGACAGGGGGCAATCAGCCCCAGCATTTT. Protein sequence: CASSLPGTGGNQPQHF.

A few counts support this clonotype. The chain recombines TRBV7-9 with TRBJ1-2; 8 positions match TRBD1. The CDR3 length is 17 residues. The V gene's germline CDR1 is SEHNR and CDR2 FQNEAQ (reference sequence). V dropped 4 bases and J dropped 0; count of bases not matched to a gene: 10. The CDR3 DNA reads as TGTGCCAGCAGCTCGGGGGTGGCAGGGGGCACTAACTATGGCTACACCTTC. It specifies CASSSGVAGGTNYGYTF.

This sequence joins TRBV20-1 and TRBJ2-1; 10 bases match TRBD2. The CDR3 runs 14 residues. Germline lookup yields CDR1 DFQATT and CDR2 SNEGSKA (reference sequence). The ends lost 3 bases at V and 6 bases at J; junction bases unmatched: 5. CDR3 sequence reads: CSASLLAGANEQFF. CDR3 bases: TGCAGTGCTAGCTTGCTAGCGGGAGCCAATGAGCAGTTCTTC.

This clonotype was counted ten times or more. The chain's CDR3 is CASSPDRVYGYTF. The CDR3 coding sequence is TGTGCCAGCTCACCAGACAGGGTCTATGGCTACACCTTC. The chain couples TRBV18 to TRBJ1-2; 7 bases align to TRBD1. CDR1 KGHSH and CDR2 LQKENI come from the germline V gene. CDR3 length: 13 residues. V trimming: 2 bases; J trimming: 4 bases; junction bases outside the gene matches: 1.

CDR3 loop: CASSGGRKVNEKLFF. The CDR3 region has the DNA TGTGCCAGCAGTGGAGGGCGCAAGGTTAATGAAAAACTGTTTTTT. The chain couples TRBV25-1 to TRBJ1-4; D remains unclear. The CDR3 is 15 residues long. V was clipped by 4 bases and J by 4 bases, with 13 bases between them. Germline CDR1 is MGHDK and CDR2 is SYGVNS.

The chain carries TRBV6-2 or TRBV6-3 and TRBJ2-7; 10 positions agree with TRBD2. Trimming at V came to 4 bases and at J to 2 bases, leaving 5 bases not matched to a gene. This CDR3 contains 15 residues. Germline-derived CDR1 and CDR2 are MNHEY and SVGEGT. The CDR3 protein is CASSSLAGGTYEQYF. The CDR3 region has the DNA TGTGCCAGCAGTTCTTTAGCGGGAGGAACCTACGAGCAGTACTTC.

CDR3 amino acids: CSVERDRGYYGYTF. The CDR3 nucleotides are TGCAGCGTTGAACGGGACAGGGGGTACTATGGCTACACCTTC. The chain uses TRBV29-1 and TRBJ1-2; 11 nucleotides align to TRBD1. Germline trimming cut 2 bases from V and 3 bases from J; bases unmatched to any gene: 2. CDR3 length: 14 amino acids. Germline V gene lookup returns CDR1 SQVTM and CDR2 ANQGSEA.

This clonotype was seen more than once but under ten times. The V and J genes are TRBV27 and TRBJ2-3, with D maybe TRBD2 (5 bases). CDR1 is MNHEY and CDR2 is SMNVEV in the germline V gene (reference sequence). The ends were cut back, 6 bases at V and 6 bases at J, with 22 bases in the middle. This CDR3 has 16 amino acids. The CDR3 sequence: CASSLQAIGELDTQYF. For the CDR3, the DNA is TGTGCCAGCAGCCTACAAGCGATCGGGGAGCTGGATACGCAGTATTTT.

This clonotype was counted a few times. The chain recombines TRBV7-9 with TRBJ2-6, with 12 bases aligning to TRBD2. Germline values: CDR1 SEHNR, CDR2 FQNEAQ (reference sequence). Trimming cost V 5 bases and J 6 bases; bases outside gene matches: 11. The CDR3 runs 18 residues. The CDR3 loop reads CASSLPGLAGPQANVLTF. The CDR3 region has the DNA TGTGCCAGCAGCCTACCGGGACTAGCGGGCCCCCAGGCCAACGTCCTGACTTTC.

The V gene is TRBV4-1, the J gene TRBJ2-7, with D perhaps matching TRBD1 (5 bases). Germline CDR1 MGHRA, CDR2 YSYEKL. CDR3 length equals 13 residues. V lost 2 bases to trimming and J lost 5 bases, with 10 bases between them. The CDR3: CASSQQGFNEQYF. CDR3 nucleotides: TGCGCCAGCAGCCAACAGGGTTTTAACGAGCAGTACTTC.

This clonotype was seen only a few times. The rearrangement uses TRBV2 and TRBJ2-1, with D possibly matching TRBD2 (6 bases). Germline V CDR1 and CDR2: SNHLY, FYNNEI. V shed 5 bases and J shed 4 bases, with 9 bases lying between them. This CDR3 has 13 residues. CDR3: CASSPSAYNEQFF. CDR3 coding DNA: TGTGCCAGCAGTCCTAGCGCGTACAATGAGCAGTTCTTC.

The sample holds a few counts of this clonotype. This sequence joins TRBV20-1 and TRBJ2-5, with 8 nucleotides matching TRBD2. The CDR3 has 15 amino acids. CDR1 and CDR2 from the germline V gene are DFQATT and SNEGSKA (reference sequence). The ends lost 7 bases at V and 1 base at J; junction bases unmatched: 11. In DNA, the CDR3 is TGCAGTGTTGGAAGGGCTAGCGGGTCCCAAGAGACCCAGTACTTC. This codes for CSVGRASGSQETQYF.

The CDR3 DNA sequence: TGTGCCAGCAGTTACTCCCTGGGACAGGGGTTCTCTGAAGCTTTCTTT. This sequence encodes CASSYSLGQGFSEAFF. The chain links TRBV6-2 or TRBV6-3 to TRBJ1-1, with TRBD1 identical over 10 bases. Germline CDR1 reads MNHEY; CDR2 reads SVGEGT. With 0 bases clipped from V and 6 bases from J, the junction kept 7 bases outside the gene matches. This CDR3 has 16 amino acids.

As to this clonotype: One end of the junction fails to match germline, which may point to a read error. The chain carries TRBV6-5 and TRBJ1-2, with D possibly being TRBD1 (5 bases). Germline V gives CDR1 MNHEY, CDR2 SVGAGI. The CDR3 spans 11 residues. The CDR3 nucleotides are TGTGCCAGCAGTAATCCAGGGACGCTCTTCTTC. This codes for CASSNPGTLFF.

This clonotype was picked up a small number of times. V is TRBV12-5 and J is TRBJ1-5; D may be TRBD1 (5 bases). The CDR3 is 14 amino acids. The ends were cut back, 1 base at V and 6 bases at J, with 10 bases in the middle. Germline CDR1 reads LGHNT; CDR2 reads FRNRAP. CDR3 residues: CASGLDGGRQPQHF. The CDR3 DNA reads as TGTGCTAGTGGTTTGGACGGGGGTCGTCAGCCCCAGCATTTT.

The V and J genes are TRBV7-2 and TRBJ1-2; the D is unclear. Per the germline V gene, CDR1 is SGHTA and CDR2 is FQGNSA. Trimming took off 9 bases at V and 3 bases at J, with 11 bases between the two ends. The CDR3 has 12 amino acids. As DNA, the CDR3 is TGTGCCAGTATGAGGTCCGACTATGGCTACACCTTC. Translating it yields CASMRSDYGYTF.

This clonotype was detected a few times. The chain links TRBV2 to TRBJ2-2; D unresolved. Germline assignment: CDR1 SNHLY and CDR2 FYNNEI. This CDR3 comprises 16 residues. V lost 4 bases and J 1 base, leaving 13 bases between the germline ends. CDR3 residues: CASSGVRLGNTGELFF. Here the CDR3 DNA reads TGTGCCAGCAGTGGGGTGCGGCTCGGGAACACCGGGGAGCTGTTTTTT. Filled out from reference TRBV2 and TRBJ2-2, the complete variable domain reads EPEVTQTPSHQVTQMGQEVILRCVPISNHLYFYWYRQILGQKVEFLVSFYNNEISEKSEIFDDQFSVERPDGSNFTLKIRSTKLEDSAMYFCASSGVRLGNTGELFFGEGSRLTVL.

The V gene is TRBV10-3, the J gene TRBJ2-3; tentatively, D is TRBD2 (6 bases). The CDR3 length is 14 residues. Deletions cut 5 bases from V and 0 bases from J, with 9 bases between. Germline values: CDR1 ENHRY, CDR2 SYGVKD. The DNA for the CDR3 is TGTGCCATCAGTCGCGGGACTAGCACAGATACGCAGTATTTT. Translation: CAISRGTSTDTQYF.

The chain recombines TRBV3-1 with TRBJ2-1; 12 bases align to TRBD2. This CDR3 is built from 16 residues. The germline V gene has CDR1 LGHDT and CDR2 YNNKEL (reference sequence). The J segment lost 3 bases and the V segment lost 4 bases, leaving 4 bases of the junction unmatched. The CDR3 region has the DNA TGTGCCAGCAGCCCTTGGACTAGCGGGAACTACAATGAGCAGTTCTTC. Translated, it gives CASSPWTSGNYNEQFF.

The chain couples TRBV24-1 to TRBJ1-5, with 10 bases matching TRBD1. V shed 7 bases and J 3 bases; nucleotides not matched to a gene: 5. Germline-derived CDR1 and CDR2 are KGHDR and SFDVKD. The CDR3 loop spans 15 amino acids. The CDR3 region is CATSQTGGSNQPQHF. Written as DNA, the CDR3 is TGTGCCACCAGCCAGACAGGGGGCTCCAATCAGCCCCAGCATTTT.

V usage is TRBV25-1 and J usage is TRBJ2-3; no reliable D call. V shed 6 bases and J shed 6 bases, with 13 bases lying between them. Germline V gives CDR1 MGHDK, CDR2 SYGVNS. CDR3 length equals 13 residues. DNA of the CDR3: TGTGCCAGCAGCCCCAGAGCATGGGATACGCAGTATTTT. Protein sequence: CASSPRAWDTQYF.

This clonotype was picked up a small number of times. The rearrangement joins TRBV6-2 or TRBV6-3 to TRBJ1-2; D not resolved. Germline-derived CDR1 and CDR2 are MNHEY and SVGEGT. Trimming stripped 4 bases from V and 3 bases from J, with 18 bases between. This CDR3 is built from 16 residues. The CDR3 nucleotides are TGTGCCAGCAGTTCCCACCCTGGCAGGACGCACTATGGCTACACCTTC. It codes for CASSSHPGRTHYGYTF.

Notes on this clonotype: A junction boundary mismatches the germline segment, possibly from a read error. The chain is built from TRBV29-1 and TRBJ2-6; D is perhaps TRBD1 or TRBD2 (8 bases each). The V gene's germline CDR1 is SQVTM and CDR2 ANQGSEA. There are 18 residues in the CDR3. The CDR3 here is CSVEMVGQAFGGADVLTF. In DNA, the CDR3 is TGCAGCGTTGAAATGGTGGGACAGGCTTTCGGGGGGGCCGACGTCCTGACTTTC.

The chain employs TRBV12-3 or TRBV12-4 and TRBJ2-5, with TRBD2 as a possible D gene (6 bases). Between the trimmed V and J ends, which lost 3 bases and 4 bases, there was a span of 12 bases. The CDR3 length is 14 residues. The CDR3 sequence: CASSFGRDGETQYF. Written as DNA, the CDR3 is TGTGCCAGCAGTTTCGGGCGGGATGGAGAGACCCAGTACTTC.